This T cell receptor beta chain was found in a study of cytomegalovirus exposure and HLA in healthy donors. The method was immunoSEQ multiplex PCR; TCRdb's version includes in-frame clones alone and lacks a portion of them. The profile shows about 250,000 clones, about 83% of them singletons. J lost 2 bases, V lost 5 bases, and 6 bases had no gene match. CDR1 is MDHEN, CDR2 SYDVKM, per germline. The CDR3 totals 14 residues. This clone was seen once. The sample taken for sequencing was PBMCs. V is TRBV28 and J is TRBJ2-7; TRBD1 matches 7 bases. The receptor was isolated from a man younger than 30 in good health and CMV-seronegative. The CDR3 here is CASSPWDRTYEQYF. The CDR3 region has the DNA TGTGCCAGCAGTCCCTGGGACAGAACCTACGAGCAGTACTTC. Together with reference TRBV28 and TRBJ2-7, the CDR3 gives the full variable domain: DVKVTQSSRYLVKRTGEKVFLECVQDMDHENMFWYRQDPGLGLRLIYFSYDVKMKEKGDIPEGYSVSREKKERFSLILESASTNQTSMYLCASSPWDRTYEQYFGPGTRLTVT.